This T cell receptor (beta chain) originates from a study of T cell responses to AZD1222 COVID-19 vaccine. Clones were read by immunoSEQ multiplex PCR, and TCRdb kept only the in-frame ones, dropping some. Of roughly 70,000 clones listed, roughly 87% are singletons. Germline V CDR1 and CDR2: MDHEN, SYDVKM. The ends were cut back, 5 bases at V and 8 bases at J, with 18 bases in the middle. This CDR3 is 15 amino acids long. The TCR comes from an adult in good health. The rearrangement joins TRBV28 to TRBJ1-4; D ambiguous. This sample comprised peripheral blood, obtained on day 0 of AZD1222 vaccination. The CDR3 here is CASSLLGVGAEKLFF. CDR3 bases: TGTGCCAGCAGTCTCCTGGGAGTGGGAGCCGAAAAACTGTTTTTT.